Each of the 32 T cell receptor beta chains below was sequenced from the same sample in a study of blood T cell repertoires in COVID-19. Repertoires were generated with immunoSEQ multiplex PCR, while TCRdb's copy carries only in-frame clones and drops some. There are a few hundred thousand clones in the sample; 75% to 90% occur only once, and less than 1.2% lies in the top ten. The sequenced sample was PBMCs or T cells enriched from blood (not recorded which). These receptors were obtained from a young man who had recovered from COVID-19.

The V and J genes are TRBV29-1 and TRBJ2-2; the D gene is possibly TRBD2 (6 bases). This CDR3 has 17 amino acids. Germline V gene sequence: CDR1 SQVTM, CDR2 ANQGSEA. V was trimmed by 3 bases and J by 1 base, leaving 18 bases between them. The CDR3 DNA is TGCAGCGTTGAGCCTGGGACTGACGAATTGAACACCGGGGAGCTGTTTTTT. Translated, it gives CSVEPGTDELNTGELFF.

This clone was detected a few times. V gene TRBV24-1 combines with J gene TRBJ1-2; the D is unclear. This CDR3 contains 13 residues. Germline V gives CDR1 KGHDR, CDR2 SFDVKD. V dropped 2 bases and J dropped 9 bases, with 12 bases sitting between them. CDR3 in DNA: TGTGCCACCAGTGATTCTAATTCCCTCCGCTACACCTTC. Translation gives CATSDSNSLRYTF.

The genes are TRBV7-9 and TRBJ1-2; TRBD1 matches at 8 bases. Per the germline V gene, CDR1 is SEHNR and CDR2 is FQNEAQ (reference sequence). V shed 6 bases, J shed 4 bases, and the junction held 10 bases outside the gene matches. The CDR3 consists of 15 residues. The CDR3 DNA sequence: TGTGCCAGCAGTCACCAGGGGGCACTCCCCTATGGCTACACCTTC. Its protein product is CASSHQGALPYGYTF.

J is TRBJ2-2 and V is TRBV27; D is unresolved. V lost 8 bases and J 2 bases, leaving 12 bases between the germline ends. CDR3 length: 14 residues. From germline, CDR1 is MNHEY and CDR2 SMNVEV (reference sequence). This chain's CDR3 is CASRSGLNTGELFF. CDR3 DNA: TGTGCCAGCCGATCCGGTCTAAACACCGGGGAGCTGTTTTTT.

V is TRBV24-1 and J is TRBJ1-5; D remains unclear. V gave up 2 bases and J gave up 7 bases, with 11 bases separating them. Looked up from germline, CDR1 is KGHDR and CDR2 is SFDVKD. The CDR3 runs 14 residues. The DNA for the CDR3 is TGTGCCACCAGTGATTCCGGGAGCGGCCAGCCCCAGCATTTT. Its translation: CATSDSGSGQPQHF.

The chain has TRBV9 and TRBJ1-2; 9 bases fit TRBD1. The germline V gene has CDR1 SGDLS and CDR2 YYNGEE. V lost 4 bases to trimming and J lost 8 bases; unmatched junction nucleotides: 12. This CDR3 spans 15 amino acids. The CDR3 bases are TGTGCCAGCAGCCTGGGGACAGGGAGGGAGTCGGGCTACACCTTC. As protein: CASSLGTGRESGYTF.

The rearrangement joins TRBV5-1 to TRBJ1-6, with D hard to call. The ends were cut back, 0 bases at V and 0 bases at J, with 13 bases in the middle. The CDR3 runs 18 residues. Germline V gene lookup returns CDR1 SGHRS and CDR2 YFSETQ. As DNA, the CDR3 is TGCGCCAGCAGCTTGGCCATCCAGGCAAGCTCCTATAATTCACCCCTCCACTTT. It specifies CASSLAIQASSYNSPLHF.

This clone has a single count. V is TRBV7-9 and J is TRBJ2-6; tentatively, D is TRBD2 (5 bases). V was trimmed by 3 bases and J by 2 bases, leaving 20 bases between them. CDR3 length: 19 residues. The germline CDR1 and CDR2 sequences are SEHNR and FQNEAQ (reference sequence). The DNA for the CDR3 is TGTGCCAGCAGCTTTCACCTAGGGATACGGGGTGCTGGGGCCAACGTCCTGACTTTC. Its translation: CASSFHLGIRGAGANVLTF.

The chain has TRBV2 and TRBJ1-1; D might be TRBD1 (5 bases). The CDR3 contains 14 residues. V was clipped by 2 bases and J by 4 bases, with 11 bases between them. The germline CDR1 and CDR2 sequences are SNHLY and FYNNEI. This CDR3 reads CASSETRVGTEAFF. As DNA, the CDR3 is TGTGCCAGCAGTGAAACCAGGGTTGGCACTGAAGCTTTCTTT.

This rearrangement joins TRBV7-9 to TRBJ2-1, with a possible D match to TRBD1 (5 bases). Germline V gene lookup returns CDR1 SEHNR and CDR2 FQNEAQ (reference sequence). The CDR3 covers 16 residues. Trimming took 5 bases from V and 3 from J, leaving 17 bases between them. The CDR3 sequence: CASSQIAGIRYNEQFF. The CDR3 DNA reads TGTGCCAGCAGCCAAATTGCAGGGATCCGCTACAATGAGCAGTTCTTC.

This chain joins TRBV19 and TRBJ2-7; 9 bases are shared with TRBD1. V gave up 3 bases and J gave up 6 bases; unmatched junction bases: 6. Looked up from germline, CDR1 is LNHDA and CDR2 is SQIVND (reference sequence). This CDR3 spans 14 amino acids. The CDR3 loop is CASSILGQGSEQYF. CDR3 in DNA: TGTGCCAGTAGTATCCTAGGACAGGGGAGCGAGCAGTACTTC.

Concerning this clone: Other DNA variants within this sample encode the same CDR3. The V and J genes are TRBV13 and TRBJ1-1, with TRBD1 as a possible D gene (6 bases). This CDR3 is built from 14 residues. V lost 0 bases to trimming and J lost 1 base, with 6 bases between them. The germline gives CDR1 PRHDT, CDR2 FYEKMQ (reference sequence). The DNA of the CDR3 is TGTGCCAGCAGCTTAGGCAGGGGGAACACTGAAGCTTTCTTT. Protein sequence: CASSLGRGNTEAFF.

This sequence joins TRBV19 and TRBJ2-3; 7 bases are a match to TRBD1. Germline values: CDR1 LNHDA, CDR2 SQIVND (reference sequence). This CDR3 has 15 residues. Trimming removed 5 bases from V and 0 bases from J; junction bases left unmatched: 5. CDR3 in DNA: TGTGCCAGTAGTCCACGGGACAGTAGCACAGATACGCAGTATTTT. This codes for CASSPRDSSTDTQYF.

The chain carries TRBV6-1 and TRBJ1-6; 9 bases align to TRBD1. The germline V gene has CDR1 MNHNS and CDR2 SASEGT. The CDR3 extends over 15 amino acids. V was pared by 1 base and J by 10 bases, with 5 bases of the junction left unmatched. In nucleotides, the CDR3 is TGTGCCAGCAGTGAAGTAGGGACAGGGAGGTCACCCCTCCACTTT. It yields the protein CASSEVGTGRSPLHF.

The rearrangement links TRBV9 to TRBJ2-2; the match to TRBD2 covers 10 bases. The germline V gene has CDR1 SGDLS and CDR2 YYNGEE. The CDR3 length is 16 residues. The ends lost 3 bases at V and 1 base at J; junction bases unmatched: 3. CDR3 nucleotides: TGTGCCAGCAGCGCGGTAGCGGGAGGGAACACCGGGGAGCTGTTTTTT. Translation: CASSAVAGGNTGELFF.

The chain carries TRBV5-1 and TRBJ2-1, with TRBD1 matching 8 bases. The CDR3 consists of 13 residues. Trimming removed 3 bases from V and 7 bases from J; junction bases left unmatched: 3. Looked up from germline, CDR1 is SGHRS and CDR2 is YFSETQ. CDR3 residues: CASSYGQGNEQFF. The CDR3 region has the DNA TGCGCCAGCAGCTACGGACAGGGTAATGAGCAGTTCTTC.

V is TRBV2 and J is TRBJ1-5; D call uncertain. CDR1 is SNHLY and CDR2 is FYNNEI in the germline V gene. This CDR3 contains 14 residues. Trimming took 4 bases from V and 6 from J, leaving 13 bases between them. For the CDR3, the DNA is TGTGCCAGCAGTGGCAGTCCCCCAGGTCAGCCCCAGCATTTT. Its protein is CASSGSPPGQPQHF.

The gene calls are TRBV9 and TRBJ2-3; TRBD2 matches 7 bases. Germline V gives CDR1 SGDLS, CDR2 YYNGEE. With V trimmed by 0 bases and J by 3 bases, 7 bases remained unmatched. The CDR3 is 16 amino acids. The chain's CDR3 is CASSVGGGRSTDTQYF. The DNA of the CDR3 is TGTGCCAGCAGCGTAGGGGGCGGGAGATCAACAGATACGCAGTATTTT. Combining the CDR3 with reference TRBV9 and TRBJ2-3 gives the whole variable domain DSGVTQTPKHLITATGQRVTLRCSPRSGDLSVYWYQQSLDQGLQFLIQYYNGEERAKGNILERFSAQQFPDLHSELNLSSLELGDSALYFCASSVGGGRSTDTQYFGPGTRLTVL.

The chain uses TRBV9 and TRBJ1-3; the D is unclear. Per the germline V gene, CDR1 is SGDLS and CDR2 is YYNGEE. The CDR3 covers 17 residues. V dropped 1 base and J dropped 0 bases, with 14 bases sitting between them. The CDR3 coding sequence is TGTGCCAGCAGCGTAACGGTCAGCGCCTACTCTGGAAACACCATATATTTT. It encodes CASSVTVSAYSGNTIYF.

This clone came up once. This chain connects TRBV11-3 to TRBJ2-5; D unresolved. The V end was cut by 4 bases, the J end by 5 bases, with 11 bases between. Germline CDR1 and CDR2: SGHNT and YENEEA. This CDR3 has 13 residues. The CDR3 coding sequence is TGTGCCAGCAGCTCAGGTCTCCGGGAGACCCAGTACTTC. It codes for CASSSGLRETQYF.

V usage is TRBV12-3 or TRBV12-4 and J usage is TRBJ1-1, with 8 nucleotides matching TRBD1. This CDR3 spans 13 amino acids. The V gene end was trimmed by 3 bases and the J gene end by 6 bases; junction bases not matched to a gene: 3. This CDR3 reads CASSFQGASEAFF. The CDR3 nucleotides read TGTGCCAGCAGTTTCCAGGGGGCCTCTGAAGCTTTCTTT.

V is TRBV5-8 and J is TRBJ1-1; D gene uncertain. Germline V gene data show CDR1 as SGHTS and CDR2 as YDEGEE. Trimming took off 3 bases at V and 4 bases at J, with 7 bases between the two ends. The CDR3 is 12 residues long. CDR3 amino acids: CASSSRFTEAFF. The CDR3 nucleotides read TGTGCCAGCAGCTCCAGATTCACTGAAGCTTTCTTT.

The rearrangement joins TRBV30 to TRBJ2-1, with 10 positions matching TRBD1. Unmatched junction bases numbered 0, after V lost 3 bases and J lost 7 bases. The CDR3 covers 12 residues. The germline CDR1 and CDR2 sequences are GTSNPN and SVGIG (reference sequence). The DNA of the CDR3 is TGTGCCTGGAGGGACAGGGGGAATGAGCAGTTCTTC. It codes for CAWRDRGNEQFF.

V usage is TRBV4-3 and J usage is TRBJ2-1; TRBD2 aligns across 11 bases. The germline CDR1 and CDR2 sequences are LGHNA and YSLEER. CDR3 length: 15 amino acids. The V and J ends lost 3 bases and 3 bases, in that order; junction bases with no gene match: 1. CDR3 amino acids: CASSQGLADYNEQFF. The CDR3 DNA is TGCGCCAGCAGCCAGGGACTAGCGGACTACAATGAGCAGTTCTTC.

The chain employs TRBV14 and TRBJ1-1; D not certain. Between the trimmed V and J ends, which lost 4 bases and 1 base, there was a span of 7 bases. The CDR3 has 13 amino acids. Germline CDR1 and CDR2: SGHDN and FVKESK. The CDR3 spells CASSLGGNTEAFF. CDR3 coding DNA: TGTGCCAGCAGCCTGGGAGGGAACACTGAAGCTTTCTTT.

V usage is TRBV18 and J usage is TRBJ2-2; D might be TRBD1 (5 bases). The germline CDR1 and CDR2 sequences are KGHSH and LQKENI. There are 13 residues in the CDR3. The V end was cut by 2 bases, the J end by 8 bases, with 9 bases between. The CDR3 spells CASSPSGNGELFF. CDR3 DNA sequence: TGTGCCAGCTCACCATCAGGGAATGGGGAGCTGTTTTTT.

This clone has just a few counts. The chain joins TRBV6-5 to TRBJ2-7, with TRBD2 identical over 11 bases. CDR3 length equals 16 residues. V lost 0 bases, J lost 4 bases, and 5 bases stayed unmatched. Germline loops: CDR1 MNHEY, CDR2 SVGAGI. The CDR3 bases are TGTGCCAGCAGTTACTCGGGACTAGCGGCCTCTTACGAGCAGTACTTC. Its translation: CASSYSGLAASYEQYF.

V and J are TRBV4-1 and TRBJ2-1, with TRBD2 as a possible D gene (7 bases). Germline V gives CDR1 MGHRA, CDR2 YSYEKL. The CDR3 totals 15 residues. V was clipped by 3 bases and J by 2 bases, with 11 bases between them. The CDR3 region is CASSQGGGTYNEQFF. CDR3 sequence (DNA): TGCGCCAGCAGCCAGGGGGGGGGCACCTACAATGAGCAGTTCTTC.

This chain connects TRBV14 to TRBJ1-4; TRBD1 might be the D (5 bases). Between the trimmed V and J ends, which lost 5 bases and 11 bases, there was a span of 12 bases. Germline V gene sequence: CDR1 SGHDN, CDR2 FVKESK. The CDR3 extends over 12 amino acids. This CDR3 is CASSLPAGKLFF. The CDR3 region has the DNA TGTGCCAGCAGCTTACCAGCAGGGAAACTGTTTTTT.

This chain links TRBV6-5 with TRBJ1-2, with D possibly matching TRBD1 (5 bases). Between the trimmed V and J ends, which lost 0 bases and 6 bases, there was a span of 14 bases. Germline V gene lookup returns CDR1 MNHEY and CDR2 SVGAGI. The CDR3 contains 15 residues. The CDR3 spells CASSYSSAGLNGYTF. CDR3 bases: TGTGCCAGCAGTTACTCGTCGGCGGGGCTGAATGGCTACACCTTC.

V is TRBV11-2 and J is TRBJ2-4; possibly TRBD1 for D (5 bases). Trimming shortened V by 5 bases and J by 0 bases, and 11 bases separated the two germline ends. The CDR3 totals 15 residues. The germline gives CDR1 SGHAT, CDR2 FQNNGV. In DNA form, the CDR3 reads TGTGCCAGCAGCGACCTCACAGGAGCCAAAAACATTCAGTACTTC. Protein: CASSDLTGAKNIQYF. The entire variable domain, with the rest obtained from reference TRBV11-2 and TRBJ2-4, is as follows: EAGVAQSPRYKIIEKRQSVAFWCNPISGHATLYWYQQILGQGPKLLIQFQNNGVVDDSQLPKDRFSAERLKGVDSTLKIQPAKLEDSAVYLCASSDLTGAKNIQYFGAGTRLSVL.

This clone was recorded only once. V usage is TRBV6-5 and J usage is TRBJ1-3; D remains ambiguous. Germline lookup yields CDR1 MNHEY and CDR2 SVGAGI. The V end was cut by 7 bases, the J end by 0 bases, with 10 bases between. CDR3 length: 14 residues. The CDR3 DNA is TGTGCCAGCAATACCGGGAACTCTGGAAACACCATATATTTT. Its protein product is CASNTGNSGNTIYF.